Below, 20 T cell receptor beta chains from the same sample are listed, as sequenced in a study of T cells expressing NK-cell markers. TCRdb re-called the 5' RACE reads; every CDR3 protein appears as one record, without DNA. The sample totals around 180,000 distinct CDR3 sequences. Sequencing was performed on blood T cells: a sorted CD56 or NKG2C T cell subset, CD4+ or CD8+ T cells, or bulk PBMC T cells (not recorded which). Source of these receptors: a man aged 18 to 69 in good health.

The gene calls are TRBV11-2 and TRBJ2-5; TCRdb reports TRBD1, a call that lacks DNA to check it against. There are 21 residues in the CDR3. Germline V gene data show CDR1 as SGHAT and CDR2 as FQNNGV. Here the CDR3 reads CASSLDGPAAPTRTGQETQYF.

The rearrangement links TRBV7-6 to TRBJ2-6; TCRdb selects TRBD1, and the lack of DNA leaves this call unchecked. The germline V gene encodes CDR1 SGHVS and CDR2 FNYEAQ. This CDR3 is 21 amino acids long. CDR3 protein: CASSQTGGSGGVWSGANVLTF.

The gene calls are TRBV18 and TRBJ2-1; TCRdb's D call of TRBD2 is untestable without DNA. The germline V gene encodes CDR1 KGHSH and CDR2 LQKENI. The CDR3 totals 14 residues. The chain's CDR3 is CATLSGSSYNEQFF.

This rearrangement joins TRBV28 to TRBJ2-7; checking the TCRdb D call of TRBD2 is not possible without DNA. This CDR3 contains 13 residues. Germline values: CDR1 MDHEN, CDR2 SYDVKM. CDR3 in amino acids: CASSFVGPREQYF. Filled out from reference TRBV28 and TRBJ2-7, the complete variable domain reads DVKVTQSSRYLVKRTGEKVFLECVQDMDHENMFWYRQDPGLGLRLIYFSYDVKMKEKGDIPEGYSVSREKKERFSLILESASTNQTSMYLCASSFVGPREQYFGPGTRLTVT.

The rearrangement uses TRBV7-2 and TRBJ2-1; the TCRdb D gene call, TRBD2, has no DNA to confirm it. The CDR3 covers 17 residues. CDR1 and CDR2 from the germline V gene are SGHTA and FQGNSA. The CDR3: CASSSIVAGGPYNEQFF.

The chain couples TRBV28 to TRBJ1-1. Per germline, CDR1 MDHEN and CDR2 SYDVKM. This CDR3 spans 13 amino acids. The CDR3 here is CASSFGRYTEAFF.

The chain combines TRBV5-4 with TRBJ2-7; TCRdb outputs TRBD1, but without DNA this stays unchecked. The CDR3 sequence is 13 residues long. Germline V gene data show CDR1 as SGHNT and CDR2 as YYREEE (reference sequence). The CDR3 sequence is CASRDKGAYEQYF.

This rearrangement joins TRBV5-6 to TRBJ2-1; TCRdb reports TRBD1, a call that lacks DNA to check it against. The CDR3 is 15 amino acids. Germline CDR1 reads SGHDT; CDR2 reads YYEEEE. The CDR3 reads CASSLVGASREEQFF. Variable domain in full (rest from reference TRBV5-6 and TRBJ2-1): DAGVTQSPTHLIKTRGQQVTLRCSPKSGHDTVSWYQQALGQGPQFIFQYYEEEERQRGNFPDRFSGHQFPNYSSELNVNALLLGDSALYLCASSLVGASREEQFFGPGTRLTVL.

This chain connects TRBV21-1 to TRBJ2-1; absent DNA, TCRdb's TRBD1 call cannot be checked. TRBV21-1 is an annotated pseudogene. The CDR3 extends over 16 amino acids. The CDR3 protein is CASSSPYRGLHNEQFF.

This chain uses TRBV19 with TRBJ1-5; there is no DNA to check the TCRdb D call of TRBD1. Germline V gene sequence: CDR1 LNHDA, CDR2 SQIVND (reference sequence). The CDR3 runs to 13 residues. The CDR3 reads CASMEGGRQPQHF.

The J gene is TRBJ2-7, the V gene TRBV5-6; the TRBD1 assignment by TCRdb is unverifiable without DNA. Germline assignment: CDR1 SGHDT and CDR2 YYEEEE. This CDR3 is built from 14 residues. CDR3 sequence: CASSLLVGGYEQYF.

The chain is built from TRBV9 and TRBJ1-1; absent DNA, TCRdb's TRBD1 call cannot be checked. There are 15 residues in the CDR3. Germline V gene lookup returns CDR1 SGDLS and CDR2 YYNGEE. The CDR3 spells CASSRTGGSDTEAFF.

The chain combines TRBV9 with TRBJ2-7; TCRdb picks TRBD1, but there is no DNA to check that call. Germline V lookup: CDR1 SGDLS, CDR2 YYNGEE. There are 15 residues in the CDR3. CDR3 protein: CASSVATGQGDEQYF.

The chain couples TRBV20-1 to TRBJ1-2. The germline gives CDR1 DFQATT, CDR2 SNEGSKA (reference sequence). The CDR3 spans 13 residues. The CDR3 is CSARDLGNYGYTF.

The chain carries TRBV27 and TRBJ2-3; TCRdb proposes TRBD1, but this gene call is untestable without DNA. The CDR3 sequence is 20 residues long. Germline V gives CDR1 MNHEY, CDR2 SMNVEV (reference sequence). The CDR3: CASSLYSVGSSIGGTDTQYF.

The chain links TRBV29-1 to TRBJ1-2; TCRdb designates TRBD1, a call that cannot be tested without DNA. CDR3 length: 11 amino acids. Germline CDR1 SQVTM, CDR2 ANQGSEA. The CDR3 sequence is CSVGGGSGYTF. Looking up the rest from reference TRBV29-1 and TRBJ1-2 gives the full variable domain: SAVISQKPSRDICQRGTSLTIQCQVDSQVTMMFWYRQQPGQSLTLIATANQGSEATYESGFVIDKFPISRPNLTFSTLTVSNMSPEDSSIYLCSVGGGSGYTFGSGTRLTVV.

J is TRBJ2-6 and V is TRBV12-3 or TRBV12-4; TCRdb indicates TRBD1, and absent DNA this call remains unverified. The CDR3 length is 15 residues. The CDR3: CASSRDPPGANVLTF.

This chain uses TRBV15 with TRBJ2-5; TCRdb calls TRBD2, which cannot be checked without DNA. The CDR3 extends over 16 amino acids. The germline gives CDR1 LNHNV, CDR2 YYDKDF (reference sequence). The CDR3 loop reads CATSRDGGLALETQYF.

The V and J genes are TRBV9 and TRBJ2-5; TCRdb returns TRBD2, unconfirmable since there is no DNA. The CDR3 runs to 15 residues. Germline loops: CDR1 SGDLS, CDR2 YYNGEE. The CDR3 sequence: CASSVWGGVVETQYF.

This chain links TRBV29-1 with TRBJ2-2; the TRBD1 assignment by TCRdb is unverifiable without DNA. Germline CDR1 and CDR2: SQVTM and ANQGSEA. The CDR3 sequence is 12 residues long. CDR3 region: CSVVRVAGELFF.